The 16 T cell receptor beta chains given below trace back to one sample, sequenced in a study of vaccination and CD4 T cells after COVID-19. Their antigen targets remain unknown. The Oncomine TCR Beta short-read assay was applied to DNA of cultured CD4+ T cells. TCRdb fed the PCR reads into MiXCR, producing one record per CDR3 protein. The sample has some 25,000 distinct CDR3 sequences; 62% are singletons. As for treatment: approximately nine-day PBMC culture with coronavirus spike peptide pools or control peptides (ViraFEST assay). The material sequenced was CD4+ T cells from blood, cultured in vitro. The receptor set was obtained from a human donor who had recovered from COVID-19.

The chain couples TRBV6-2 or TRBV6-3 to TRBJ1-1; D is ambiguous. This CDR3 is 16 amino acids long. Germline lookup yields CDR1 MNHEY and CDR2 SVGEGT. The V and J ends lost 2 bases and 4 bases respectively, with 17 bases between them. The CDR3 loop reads CASSYPRTFSVTEAFF. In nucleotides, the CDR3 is TGTGCCAGCAGTTACCCGCGGACCTTTTCGGTCACTGAAGCTTTCTTT.

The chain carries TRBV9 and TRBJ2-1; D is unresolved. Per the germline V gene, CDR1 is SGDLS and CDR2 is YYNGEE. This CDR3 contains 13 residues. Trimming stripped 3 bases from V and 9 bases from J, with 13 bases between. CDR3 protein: CASSELTSGEQFF. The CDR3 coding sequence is TGTGCCAGCAGCGAACTTACTTCGGGTGAGCAGTTCTTC. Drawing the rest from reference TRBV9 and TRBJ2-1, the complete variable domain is DSGVTQTPKHLITATGQRVTLRCSPRSGDLSVYWYQQSLDQGLQFLIQYYNGEERAKGNILERFSAQQFPDLHSELNLSSLELGDSALYFCASSELTSGEQFFGPGTRLTVL.

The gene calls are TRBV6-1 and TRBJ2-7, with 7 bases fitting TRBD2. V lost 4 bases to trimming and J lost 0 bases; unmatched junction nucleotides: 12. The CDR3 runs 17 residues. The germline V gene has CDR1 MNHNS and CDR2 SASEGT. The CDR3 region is CASSGGGPGTNSYEQYF. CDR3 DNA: TGTGCCAGCAGTGGGGGCGGACCCGGGACTAACTCCTACGAGCAGTACTTC.

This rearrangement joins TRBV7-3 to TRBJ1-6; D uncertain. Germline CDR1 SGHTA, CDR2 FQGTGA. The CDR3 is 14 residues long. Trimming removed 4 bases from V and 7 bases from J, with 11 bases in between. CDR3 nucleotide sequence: TGTGCCAGCAGCTCAGGTTCCGCGAATTCACCCCTCCACTTT. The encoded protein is CASSSGSANSPLHF.

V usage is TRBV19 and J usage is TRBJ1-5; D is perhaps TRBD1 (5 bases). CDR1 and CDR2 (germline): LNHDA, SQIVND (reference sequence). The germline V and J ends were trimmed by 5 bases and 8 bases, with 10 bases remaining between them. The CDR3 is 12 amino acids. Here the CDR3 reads CASSDTGEPQHF. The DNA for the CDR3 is TGTGCCAGTAGTGATACGGGGGAGCCCCAGCATTTT.

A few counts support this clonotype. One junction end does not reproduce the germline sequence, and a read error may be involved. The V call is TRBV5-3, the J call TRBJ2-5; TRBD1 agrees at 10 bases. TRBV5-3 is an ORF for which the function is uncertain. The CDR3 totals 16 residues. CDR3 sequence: CASSLTDRGRFETQYF. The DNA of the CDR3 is TGTGCCAGCAGCTTGACCGACAGGGGGCGGTTTGAGACCCAGTACTTC.

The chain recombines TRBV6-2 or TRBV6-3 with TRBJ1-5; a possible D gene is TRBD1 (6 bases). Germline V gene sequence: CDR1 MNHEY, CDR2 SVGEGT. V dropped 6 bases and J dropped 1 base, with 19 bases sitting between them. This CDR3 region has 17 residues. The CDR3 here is CASSPGDWGSSNQPQHF. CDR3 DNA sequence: TGTGCCAGCAGCCCAGGGGATTGGGGATCAAGCAATCAGCCCCAGCATTTT.

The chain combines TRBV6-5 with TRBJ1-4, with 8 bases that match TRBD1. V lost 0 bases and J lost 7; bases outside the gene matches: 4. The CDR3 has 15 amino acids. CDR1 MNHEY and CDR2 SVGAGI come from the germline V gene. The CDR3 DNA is TGTGCCAGCAGTTACTCGCCCAGGGGGCGTGAAAAACTGTTTTTT. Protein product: CASSYSPRGREKLFF.

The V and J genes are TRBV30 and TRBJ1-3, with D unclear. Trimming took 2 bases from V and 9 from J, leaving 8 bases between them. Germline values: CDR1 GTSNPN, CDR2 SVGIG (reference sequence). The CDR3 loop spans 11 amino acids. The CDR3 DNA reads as TGTGCCTGGAGTACGGTGGGCACCATATATTTT. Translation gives CAWSTVGTIYF.

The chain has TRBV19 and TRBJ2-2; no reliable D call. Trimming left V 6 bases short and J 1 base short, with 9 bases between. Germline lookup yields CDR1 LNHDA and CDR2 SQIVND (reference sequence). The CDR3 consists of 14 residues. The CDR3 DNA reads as TGTGCCAGTAGGATATCGCAGAACACCGGGGAGCTGTTTTTT. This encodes CASRISQNTGELFF.

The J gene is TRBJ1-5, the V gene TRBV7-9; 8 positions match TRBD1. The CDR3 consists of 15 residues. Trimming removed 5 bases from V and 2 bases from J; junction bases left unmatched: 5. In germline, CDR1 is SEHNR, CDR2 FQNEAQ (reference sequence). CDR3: CASSKTGGGNQPQHF. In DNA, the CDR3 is TGTGCCAGCAGCAAAACAGGGGGGGGCAATCAGCCCCAGCATTTT.

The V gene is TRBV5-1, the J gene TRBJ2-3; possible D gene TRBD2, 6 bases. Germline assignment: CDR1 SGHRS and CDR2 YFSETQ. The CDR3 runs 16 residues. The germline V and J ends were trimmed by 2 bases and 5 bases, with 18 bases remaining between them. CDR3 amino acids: CASSFGGTGAVDTQYF. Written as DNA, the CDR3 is TGCGCCAGCAGCTTCGGCGGGACTGGGGCGGTAGATACGCAGTATTTT.

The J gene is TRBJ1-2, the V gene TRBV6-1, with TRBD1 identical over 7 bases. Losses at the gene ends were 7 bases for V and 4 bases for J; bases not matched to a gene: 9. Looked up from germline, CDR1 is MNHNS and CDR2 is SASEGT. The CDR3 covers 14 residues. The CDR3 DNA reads TGTGCCAGCACTAACCTAGACAGGGCCTATGGCTACACCTTC. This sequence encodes CASTNLDRAYGYTF.

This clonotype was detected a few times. The CDR3 nucleotides are TGTGCCAGCAGTGACTCGGGCCTAGCGGGTAGCACAGATACGCAGTATTTT. It specifies CASSDSGLAGSTDTQYF. The chain uses TRBV6-4 and TRBJ2-3, with 8 bases that match TRBD2. Per germline, CDR1 MRHNA and CDR2 SNTAGT. The CDR3 is 17 amino acids. The trim removed 0 bases at V and 0 bases at J, leaving 5 bases unmatched.

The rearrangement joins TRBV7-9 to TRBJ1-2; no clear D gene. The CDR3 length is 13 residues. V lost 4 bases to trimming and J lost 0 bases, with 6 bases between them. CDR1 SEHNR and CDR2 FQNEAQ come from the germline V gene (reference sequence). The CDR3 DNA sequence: TGTGCCAGCAGCTCAAGACCTAACTATGGCTACACCTTC. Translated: CASSSRPNYGYTF.

The chain's CDR3 is CASSPPPGDTQYF. The CDR3 bases are TGTGCCAGCAGCCCGCCACCCGGAGATACGCAGTATTTT. The rearrangement links TRBV11-3 to TRBJ2-3; D gene uncertain. The CDR3 loop spans 13 amino acids. Deletions cut 5 bases from V and 5 bases from J, with 11 bases between. Germline CDR1 and CDR2: SGHNT and YENEEA.